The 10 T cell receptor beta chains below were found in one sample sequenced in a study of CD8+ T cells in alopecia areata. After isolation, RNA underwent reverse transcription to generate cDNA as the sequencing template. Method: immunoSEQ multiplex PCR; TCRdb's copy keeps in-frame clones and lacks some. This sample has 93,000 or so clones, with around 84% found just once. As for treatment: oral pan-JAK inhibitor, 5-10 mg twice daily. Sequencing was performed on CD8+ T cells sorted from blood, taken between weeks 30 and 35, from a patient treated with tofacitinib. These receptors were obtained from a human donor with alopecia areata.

Here the CDR3 reads CASSTGSGYEQYF. In nucleotides, the CDR3 is TGTGCCAGTAGTACCGGGAGTGGCTACGAGCAGTACTTC. This rearrangement joins TRBV19 to TRBJ2-7; D is perhaps TRBD2 (6 bases). Germline CDR1 LNHDA, CDR2 SQIVND (reference sequence). V was cut by 4 bases and J by 3 bases, with 10 bases left in between. The CDR3 consists of 13 residues.

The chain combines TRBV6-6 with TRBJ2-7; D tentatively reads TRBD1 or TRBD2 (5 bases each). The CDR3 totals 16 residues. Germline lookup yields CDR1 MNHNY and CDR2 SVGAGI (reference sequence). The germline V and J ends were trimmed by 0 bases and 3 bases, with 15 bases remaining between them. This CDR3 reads CASSYSWWGTGYEQYF. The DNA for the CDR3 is TGTGCCAGCAGTTACTCGTGGTGGGGGACGGGCTACGAGCAGTACTTC.

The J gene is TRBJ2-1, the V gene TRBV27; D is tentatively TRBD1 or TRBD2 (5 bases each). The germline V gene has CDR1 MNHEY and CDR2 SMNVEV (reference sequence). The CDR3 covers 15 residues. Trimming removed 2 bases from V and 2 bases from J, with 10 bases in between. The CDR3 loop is CASSLGTPTYNEQFF. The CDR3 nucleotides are TGTGCCAGCAGTTTAGGGACGCCAACCTACAATGAGCAGTTCTTC.

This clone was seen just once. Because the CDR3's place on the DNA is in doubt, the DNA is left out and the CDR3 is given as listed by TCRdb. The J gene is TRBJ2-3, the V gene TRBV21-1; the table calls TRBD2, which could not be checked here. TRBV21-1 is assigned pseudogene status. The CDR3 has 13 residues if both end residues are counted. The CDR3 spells CASSKVGAGAQYF.

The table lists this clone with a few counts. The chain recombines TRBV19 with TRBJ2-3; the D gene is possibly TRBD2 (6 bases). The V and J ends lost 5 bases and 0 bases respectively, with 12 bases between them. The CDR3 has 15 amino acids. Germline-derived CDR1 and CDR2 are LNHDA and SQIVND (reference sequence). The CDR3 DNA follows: TGTGCCAGTAGTCTAATAGCGGTTAGCACAGATACGCAGTATTTT. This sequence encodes CASSLIAVSTDTQYF.

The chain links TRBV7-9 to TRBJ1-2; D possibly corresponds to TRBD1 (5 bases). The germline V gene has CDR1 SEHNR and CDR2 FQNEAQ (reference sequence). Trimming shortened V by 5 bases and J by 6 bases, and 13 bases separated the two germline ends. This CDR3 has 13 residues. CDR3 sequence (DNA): TGTGCCAGCAGCCAACCAGGGTTGGATGGCTACACCTTC. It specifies CASSQPGLDGYTF.

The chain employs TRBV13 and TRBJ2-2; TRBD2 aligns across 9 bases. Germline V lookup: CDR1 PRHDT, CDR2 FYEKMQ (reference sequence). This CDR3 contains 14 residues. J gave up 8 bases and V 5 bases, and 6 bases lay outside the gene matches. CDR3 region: CASSASGRKGELFF. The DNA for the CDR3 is TGTGCCAGCAGCGCCAGCGGGAGGAAGGGGGAGCTGTTTTTT.

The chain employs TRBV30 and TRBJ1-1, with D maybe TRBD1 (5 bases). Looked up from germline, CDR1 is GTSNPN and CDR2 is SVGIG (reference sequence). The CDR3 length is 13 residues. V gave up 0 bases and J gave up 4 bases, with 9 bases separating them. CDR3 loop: CAWSVSGGTEAFF. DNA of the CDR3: TGTGCCTGGAGTGTATCGGGGGGCACTGAAGCTTTCTTT. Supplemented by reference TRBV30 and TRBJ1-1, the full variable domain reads SQTIHQWPATLVQPVGSPLSLECTVEGTSNPNLYWYRQAAGRGLQLLFYSVGIGQISSEVPQNLSASRPQDRQFILSSKKLLLSDSGFYLCAWSVSGGTEAFFGQGTRLTVV.

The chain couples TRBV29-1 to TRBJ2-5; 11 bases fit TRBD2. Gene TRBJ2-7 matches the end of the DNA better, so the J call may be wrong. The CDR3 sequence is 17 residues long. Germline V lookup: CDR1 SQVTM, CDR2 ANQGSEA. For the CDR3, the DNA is TGCAGCGTTGAGCGTCCCGGGGTAGCGGGGGGGTTCAACGAGCAGTACTTC. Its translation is CSVERPGVAGGFNEQYF.

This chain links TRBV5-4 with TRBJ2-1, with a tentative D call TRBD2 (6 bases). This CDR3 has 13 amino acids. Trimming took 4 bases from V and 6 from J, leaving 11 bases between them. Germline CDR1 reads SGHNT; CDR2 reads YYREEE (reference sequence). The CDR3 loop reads CASSPAGSNEQFF. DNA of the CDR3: TGTGCCAGCAGCCCGGCGGGGTCCAATGAGCAGTTCTTC.